This T cell receptor (beta chain) was recorded in a study of cytomegalovirus exposure and HLA in healthy donors. The overall study: There were just under 400 genotyped donors. Of these, 75% to 85% fell in the genetic ancestry cluster associated with self-reported Caucasian donors. The study, taken as a whole, reports: Analyzed later, most CMV-associated TCR beta chains appeared HLA-restricted. The study listed under 200 cytomegalovirus-associated TCR beta chains. Data from an earlier analysis indicated that most TCR beta V segments were productive either about 90% or about 30% of the time.

Comment on this clone: The antigen remains unidentified.

The primer mix had 60 Vbeta and 13 Jbeta primers. Profiling relied on immunoSEQ multiplex PCR, and the TCRdb table lists in-frame clones only, not all of them. Found here are under 200,000 clones, around 88% of them singletons; the top ten hold 0.85%. Trimming cost V 0 bases and J 5 bases, with 13 bases left between them. Per the germline V gene, CDR1 is LNHNV and CDR2 is YYDKDF (reference sequence). CDR3 length: 15 amino acids. The sequencing sample was made of PBMCs. The TCR was taken from a woman aged 30 to 39 in good health and CMV-seronegative. This sequence joins TRBV15 and TRBJ1-2, with D possibly TRBD1 on 5 matching bases. The CDR3 DNA sequence: TGTGCCACCAGCAGAGATCGAGGGACTTTTTATGGCTACACCTTC. Protein product: CATSRDRGTFYGYTF. The full variable domain, its missing parts supplied by reference TRBV15 and TRBJ1-2, is DAMVIQNPRYQVTQFGKPVTLSCSQTLNHNVMYWYQQKSSQAPKLLFHYYDKDFNNEADTPDNFQSRRPNTSFCFLDIRSPGLGDTAMYLCATSRDRGTFYGYTFGSGTRLTVV.